The TCR beta chain under discussion was sequenced for a study of CXCR3-negative and CXCR3-positive naive CD8 T cells. The study's findings and limits: Comparably high diversity was seen in both naive subsets, and much lower diversity in memory CD8+ cells. Comparison of naive cells showed more hydrophobic TRB CDR3s in CXCR3-positive than in CXCR3-negative naive cells.

The CDR3 is 15 residues long. Germline CDR1 and CDR2: SGHDT and YYEEEE. The authors prepared UMI-labeled TRB cDNA libraries by 5' RACE. TCRdb re-called the 5' RACE reads and catalogs CDR3 proteins one per entry, DNA excluded. Recorded for this sample: 130,000 or so distinct CDR3 sequences. Remarks on this clonotype: Its antigen is currently unknown.

Source material: naive CXCR3- CD8+ T cells from blood. Indicated subset: CD45RO-CCR7+CD27+CD95- naive CD8+ T cells lacking CXCR3 (TNR3-). The chain employs TRBV5-6 and TRBJ2-3. The clonotype comes from a human donor in good health. Some clones in this sample may be carry-over from other donors' samples. CDR3 residues: CASSFDRGGTDTQYF.